The clone carrying this TCR beta chain turned up a few times. These data belong to a study of T cell changes during pregnancy in multiple sclerosis. Libraries were prepared by immunoSEQ multiplex PCR; TCRdb keeps only in-frame clonotypes and omits some of them. The sample yields about 46,000 clones, more than 85% seen once. The CDR3 has 16 residues. Germline V lookup: CDR1 SGHKS, CDR2 YYEKEE (reference sequence). After removal of 3 bases from V and 4 bases from J, the junction contained 10 bases not matched to a gene. The sequencing used CD8+ T cells from peripheral blood mononuclear cells, collected after pregnancy. This sequence originates from a female donor with multiple sclerosis, enrolled in a pregnancy study. The rearrangement links TRBV5-5 to TRBJ1-2; 9 bases agree with TRBD1. This CDR3 is CASSWTGTGIFYGYTF. The CDR3 nucleotides read TGTGCCAGCAGCTGGACCGGGACAGGGATTTTCTATGGCTACACCTTC.